The 27 T cell receptor beta chains below all came from one sample that was sequenced in a study of blood T cell repertoires in COVID-19. Using immunoSEQ multiplex PCR, the repertoire was profiled, and TCRdb retains in-frame clones only, with some absent. Altogether some 150,000 clones are present, roughly 77% being singletons, with the ten largest covering 5%. Material for sequencing was peripheral blood. These receptors all stem from a woman aged 70-85 years with COVID-19, enrolled during active disease.

The chain employs TRBV29-1 and TRBJ2-1; TRBD1 matches at 7 bases. Germline CDR1 SQVTM, CDR2 ANQGSEA. The CDR3 is made up of 11 amino acids. With V trimmed by 7 bases and J by 10 bases, 7 bases remained unmatched. The CDR3 region is CSGGQQQEQFF. In DNA form, the CDR3 reads TGCAGCGGGGGACAGCAGCAAGAGCAGTTCTTC.

V usage is TRBV5-4 and J usage is TRBJ1-6; possible D gene TRBD1, 6 bases. Looked up from germline, CDR1 is SGHNT and CDR2 is YYREEE (reference sequence). The CDR3 runs to 16 residues. The V end was cut by 4 bases, the J end by 4 bases, with 15 bases between. CDR3 sequence: CASSLGRGGYNSPLHF. CDR3 nucleotide sequence: TGTGCCAGCAGCCTGGGGAGGGGGGGATATAATTCACCCCTCCACTTT.

The gene calls are TRBV27 and TRBJ2-1, with TRBD2 as a possible D gene (5 bases). This CDR3 contains 17 residues. Germline V lookup: CDR1 MNHEY, CDR2 SMNVEV (reference sequence). With 2 bases removed from V and 5 bases from J, the gap between germline ends came to 19 bases. The CDR3 spells CASSLGPQRVEDNEQFF. CDR3 DNA: TGTGCCAGCAGTTTAGGCCCTCAGAGGGTTGAAGACAATGAGCAGTTCTTC.

This clone was seen just once. This rearrangement joins TRBV19 to TRBJ2-3; TRBD2 agrees at 14 bases. The germline V gene encodes CDR1 LNHDA and CDR2 SQIVND (reference sequence). The length of the CDR3 is 17 residues. The junction had 4 bases not matched to a gene; V was cut back by 1 base and J by 4 bases. The CDR3 loop reads CASSIVGTSGGADTQYF. Here the CDR3 DNA reads TGTGCCAGTAGTATAGTCGGGACTAGCGGGGGAGCAGATACGCAGTATTTT.

This chain links TRBV5-4 with TRBJ2-4; no reliable D call. CDR3 length: 16 amino acids. V was clipped by 4 bases and J by 0 bases, with 14 bases between them. CDR1 SGHNT and CDR2 YYREEE come from the germline V gene (reference sequence). CDR3 amino acids: CASSPSGFPAKNIQYF. In nucleotides, the CDR3 is TGTGCCAGCAGCCCATCCGGGTTCCCAGCCAAAAACATTCAGTACTTC.

The rearrangement joins TRBV7-8 to TRBJ2-2; D is possibly TRBD1 (5 bases). This CDR3 region has 16 residues. Germline values: CDR1 SGHVS, CDR2 FQNEAQ. Trimming pared 4 bases from V and 2 bases from J, leaving 14 bases between. In DNA form, the CDR3 reads TGTGCCAGCAGCTCGATGTCGACAGTTAACACCGGGGAGCTGTTTTTT. Amino acids: CASSSMSTVNTGELFF.

The chain links TRBV5-1 to TRBJ1-1, with 7 bases aligning to TRBD1. The CDR3 runs to 15 residues. From germline, CDR1 is SGHRS and CDR2 YFSETQ. Unmatched junction bases numbered 6, after V lost 1 base and J lost 3 bases. This CDR3 is CASSLSTGWDTEAFF. The CDR3 DNA is TGCGCCAGCAGCTTGTCGACAGGGTGGGACACTGAAGCTTTCTTT.

The J gene is TRBJ1-6, the V gene TRBV6-1, with D perhaps matching TRBD1 (5 bases). The CDR3 extends over 15 amino acids. V lost 2 bases to trimming and J lost 4 bases, with 9 bases between them. Germline V gene sequence: CDR1 MNHNS, CDR2 SASEGT. The CDR3 DNA reads as TGTGCCAGCAGTGAACGGACACTATATAATTCACCCCTCCACTTT. Protein sequence: CASSERTLYNSPLHF.

The chain couples TRBV19 to TRBJ2-7, with TRBD2 matching 10 bases. CDR3 length: 14 amino acids. The trim removed 6 bases at V and 7 bases at J, leaving 9 bases unmatched. In germline, CDR1 is LNHDA, CDR2 SQIVND (reference sequence). In DNA, the CDR3 is TGTGCCAGTAGCACGGTAGGACTAGCGGCGGAGCAGTACTTC. Protein product: CASSTVGLAAEQYF.

V and J are TRBV12-3 or TRBV12-4 and TRBJ2-3; 8 positions agree with TRBD2. The CDR3 contains 12 residues. The trim removed 5 bases at V and 9 bases at J, leaving 4 bases unmatched. CDR3 coding DNA: TGTGCCAGCAGTGTTACGGGGGGGACGCAGTATTTT. Translated: CASSVTGGTQYF.

The CDR3 bases are TGTGCCAGCAGCTTGGGCCAGCCATCTTACAATGAGCAGTTCTTC. Residues: CASSLGQPSYNEQFF. This sequence joins TRBV7-2 and TRBJ2-1; D gene uncertain. Germline V gene lookup returns CDR1 SGHTA and CDR2 FQGNSA. The CDR3 is 15 residues long. V lost 3 bases to trimming and J lost 4 bases, with 13 bases between them.

This sequence joins TRBV10-3 and TRBJ2-1, with TRBD2 as a possible D gene (6 bases). CDR1 ENHRY and CDR2 SYGVKD come from the germline V gene. V lost 10 bases, J lost 7 bases, and 11 bases lay in between. The CDR3 consists of 11 residues. The CDR3 protein is CATEAGNEQFF. CDR3 nucleotides: TGTGCCACCGAGGCGGGGAATGAGCAGTTCTTC.

The rearrangement uses TRBV6-6 and TRBJ1-6; 10 bases are a match to TRBD1. The ends lost 4 bases at V and 6 bases at J; junction bases unmatched: 6. The CDR3 sequence is 16 residues long. Germline V gives CDR1 MNHNY, CDR2 SVGAGI (reference sequence). CDR3 in DNA: TGTGCCAGCAGTTTAGACAGGGGGCGAGCTAATTCACCCCTCCACTTT. This gives the protein CASSLDRGRANSPLHF.

This clone appeared a few times. The chain recombines TRBV11-2 with TRBJ1-2, with a possible D match to TRBD1 (6 bases). Trimming took 1 base from V and 5 from J, leaving 17 bases between them. From germline, CDR1 is SGHAT and CDR2 FQNNGV. The CDR3 totals 16 residues. The CDR3 nucleotides are TGTGCCAGCAGCTTAGCCCCTCAGGGGACGGGTTATGGCTACACCTTC. Protein: CASSLAPQGTGYGYTF.

V is TRBV2 and J is TRBJ1-2, with 7 bases aligning to TRBD1. After removal of 4 bases from V and 0 bases from J, the junction contained 5 bases not matched to a gene. The germline V gene has CDR1 SNHLY and CDR2 FYNNEI. CDR3 length: 15 residues. Here the CDR3 DNA reads TGTGCCAGCAGTGCCAGGACAGGAACTAACTATGGCTACACCTTC. Translation: CASSARTGTNYGYTF.

The chain uses TRBV7-8 and TRBJ2-1, with D maybe TRBD2 (5 bases). Germline-derived CDR1 and CDR2 are SGHVS and FQNEAQ. CDR3 length equals 14 residues. V was trimmed by 7 bases and J by 2 bases, leaving 12 bases between them. CDR3 bases: TGTGCCAGCACCGGGGAGCGGCCCTACAATGAGCAGTTCTTC. It specifies CASTGERPYNEQFF.

The gene calls are TRBV7-2 and TRBJ1-1; 8 bases agree with TRBD1. This CDR3 comprises 14 residues. Germline lookup yields CDR1 SGHTA and CDR2 FQGNSA. With V trimmed by 10 bases and J by 4 bases, 11 bases remained unmatched. CDR3 sequence: CATGQGILSTEAFF. Written as DNA, the CDR3 is TGTGCCACCGGACAGGGAATTTTGAGCACTGAAGCTTTCTTT. Looking up the rest from reference TRBV7-2 and TRBJ1-1 gives the full variable domain: GAGVSQSPSNKVTEKGKDVELRCDPISGHTALYWYRQSLGQGLEFLIYFQGNSAPDKSGLPSDRFSAERTGGSVSTLTIQRTQQEDSAVYLCATGQGILSTEAFFGQGTRLTVV.

This clone was observed a few times. V gene TRBV5-6 combines with J gene TRBJ1-2; a weak D match, TRBD1 (5 bases). Germline V lookup: CDR1 SGHDT, CDR2 YYEEEE. V was pared by 3 bases and J by 2 bases, with 17 bases between. The CDR3 contains 16 residues. The CDR3 DNA sequence: TGTGCCAGCAGCTACGACGACGCCCGACAGAACTATGGCTACACCTTC. It yields the protein CASSYDDARQNYGYTF.

Only a few counts were recorded for this clone. V is TRBV6-6 and J is TRBJ2-2; no firm D call. Trimming cost V 0 bases and J 5 bases, with 7 bases left between them. CDR1 MNHNY and CDR2 SVGAGI come from the germline V gene (reference sequence). This CDR3 has 14 amino acids. The CDR3 coding sequence is TGTGCCAGCAGTTACTCGACTGAGACCGGGGAGCTGTTTTTT. It codes for CASSYSTETGELFF.

This chain connects TRBV6-2 or TRBV6-3 to TRBJ1-6, with D unclear. Germline values: CDR1 MNHEY, CDR2 SVGEGT. The CDR3 is 12 residues long. Trimming pared 2 bases from V and 10 bases from J, leaving 6 bases between. The CDR3 sequence: CASSYRESPLHF. The CDR3 DNA follows: TGTGCCAGCAGTTACAGGGAGTCACCCCTCCACTTT.

The chain carries TRBV19 and TRBJ2-5; 15 positions match TRBD2. The CDR3 has 17 residues. CDR1 and CDR2 (germline): LNHDA, SQIVND (reference sequence). After removal of 1 base from V and 4 bases from J, the junction contained 4 bases not matched to a gene. CDR3 region: CASSIGTSGGAGETQYF. As DNA, the CDR3 is TGTGCCAGTAGTATAGGGACTAGCGGGGGGGCCGGAGAGACCCAGTACTTC. Together with reference TRBV19 and TRBJ2-5, the CDR3 gives the full variable domain: DGGITQSPKYLFRKEGQNVTLSCEQNLNHDAMYWYRQDPGQGLRLIYYSQIVNDFQKGDIAEGYSVSREKKESFPLTVTSAQKNPTAFYLCASSIGTSGGAGETQYFGPGTRLLVL.

This chain joins TRBV19 and TRBJ2-3, with D perhaps matching TRBD2 (5 bases). Deletions cut 3 bases from V and 4 bases from J, with 17 bases between. Germline-derived CDR1 and CDR2 are LNHDA and SQIVND (reference sequence). The CDR3 spans 16 residues. CDR3 in DNA: TGTGCCAGTAGTATTTTAGGGAGCTCTTCCGCAGATACGCAGTATTTT. Translated: CASSILGSSSADTQYF.

This chain links TRBV7-6 with TRBJ2-7, with TRBD2 identical over 7 bases. V lost 5 bases and J lost 6; bases outside the gene matches: 7. The CDR3 has 13 amino acids. CDR1 is SGHVS, CDR2 FNYEAQ, per germline. Here the CDR3 DNA reads TGTGCCAGCAGCCTCGGGACTACAGGCGAGCAGTACTTC. Amino acid sequence: CASSLGTTGEQYF.

The chain links TRBV7-9 to TRBJ2-1, with 15 bases aligning to TRBD2. The V gene's germline CDR1 is SEHNR and CDR2 FQNEAQ (reference sequence). The CDR3 consists of 18 residues. With 4 bases clipped from V and 3 bases from J, the junction kept 7 bases outside the gene matches. CDR3 sequence reads: CASSSPGLAGGYYNEQFF. CDR3 coding DNA: TGTGCCAGCAGCTCCCCGGGACTAGCGGGGGGATACTACAATGAGCAGTTCTTC.

This sequence joins TRBV12-5 and TRBJ1-2; 9 bases fit TRBD1. CDR3 length equals 14 residues. V was pared by 5 bases and J by 8 bases, with 9 bases of the junction left unmatched. Germline V gene lookup returns CDR1 LGHNT and CDR2 FRNRAP. This CDR3 reads CASGGGQGTRGYTF. The CDR3 DNA sequence: TGTGCTAGTGGTGGTGGACAGGGGACACGAGGCTACACCTTC.

This clone was counted between two and nine times. This sequence joins TRBV18 and TRBJ2-7, with 7 bases aligning to TRBD1. The CDR3 consists of 14 residues. Germline V gene lookup returns CDR1 KGHSH and CDR2 LQKENI. Germline trimming cut 5 bases from V and 0 bases from J; bases unmatched to any gene: 4. The CDR3 DNA follows: TGTGCCAGCTCAGCCGGGACAGACTCCTACGAGCAGTACTTC. It specifies CASSAGTDSYEQYF.

The chain recombines TRBV14 with TRBJ1-2, with D uncertain. Trimming shortened V by 0 bases and J by 5 bases, and 13 bases separated the two germline ends. The CDR3 runs to 15 residues. Germline CDR1 SGHDN, CDR2 FVKESK. The CDR3 sequence: CASSQDRNAAYGYTF. The CDR3 DNA is TGTGCCAGCAGCCAAGATCGTAATGCGGCTTATGGCTACACCTTC.